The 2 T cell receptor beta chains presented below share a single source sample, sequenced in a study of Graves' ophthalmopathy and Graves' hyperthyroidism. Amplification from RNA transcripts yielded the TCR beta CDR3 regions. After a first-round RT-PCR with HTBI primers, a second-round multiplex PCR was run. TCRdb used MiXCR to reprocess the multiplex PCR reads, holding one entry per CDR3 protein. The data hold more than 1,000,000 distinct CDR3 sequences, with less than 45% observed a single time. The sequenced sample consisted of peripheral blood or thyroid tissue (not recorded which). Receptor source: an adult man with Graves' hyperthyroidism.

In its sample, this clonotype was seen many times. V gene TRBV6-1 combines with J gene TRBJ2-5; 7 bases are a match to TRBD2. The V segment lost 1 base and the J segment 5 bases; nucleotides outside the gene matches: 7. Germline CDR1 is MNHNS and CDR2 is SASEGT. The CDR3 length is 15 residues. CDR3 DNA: TGTGCCAGCAGTGAAGAGGGCGGGGGTATGGAGACCCAGTACTTC. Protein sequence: CASSEEGGGMETQYF.

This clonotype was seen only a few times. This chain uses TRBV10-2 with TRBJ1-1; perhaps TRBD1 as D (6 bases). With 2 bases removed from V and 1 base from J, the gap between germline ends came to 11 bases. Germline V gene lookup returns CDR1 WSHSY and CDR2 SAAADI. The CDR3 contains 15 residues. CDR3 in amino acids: CASSEPDSENTEAFF. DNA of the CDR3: TGCGCCAGCAGTGAGCCGGACAGCGAGAACACTGAAGCTTTCTTT.